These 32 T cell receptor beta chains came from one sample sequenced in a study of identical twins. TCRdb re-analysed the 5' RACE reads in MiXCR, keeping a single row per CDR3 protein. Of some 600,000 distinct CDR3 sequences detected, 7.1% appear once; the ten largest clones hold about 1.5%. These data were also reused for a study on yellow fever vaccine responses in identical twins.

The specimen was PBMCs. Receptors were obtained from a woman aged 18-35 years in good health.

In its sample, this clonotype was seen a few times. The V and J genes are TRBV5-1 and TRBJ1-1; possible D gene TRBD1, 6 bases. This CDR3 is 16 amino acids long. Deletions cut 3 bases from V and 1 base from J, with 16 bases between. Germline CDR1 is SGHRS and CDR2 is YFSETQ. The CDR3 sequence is CASSWGGGRGNTEAFF. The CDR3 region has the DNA TGCGCCAGCAGCTGGGGGGGCGGCCGCGGGAACACTGAAGCTTTCTTT.

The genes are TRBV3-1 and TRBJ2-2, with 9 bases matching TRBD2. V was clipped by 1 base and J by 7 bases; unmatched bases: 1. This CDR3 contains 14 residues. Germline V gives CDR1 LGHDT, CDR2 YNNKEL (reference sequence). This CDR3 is CASSQGTSVGELFF. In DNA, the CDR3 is TGTGCCAGCAGCCAAGGGACTAGCGTCGGGGAGCTGTTTTTT.

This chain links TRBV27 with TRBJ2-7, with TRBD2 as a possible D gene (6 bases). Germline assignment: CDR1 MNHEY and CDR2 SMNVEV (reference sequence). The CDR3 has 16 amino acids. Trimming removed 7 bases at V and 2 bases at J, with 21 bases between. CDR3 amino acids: CASMAPGPGVPYEQYF. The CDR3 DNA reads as TGTGCCAGCATGGCCCCGGGCCCGGGAGTCCCCTACGAGCAGTACTTC.

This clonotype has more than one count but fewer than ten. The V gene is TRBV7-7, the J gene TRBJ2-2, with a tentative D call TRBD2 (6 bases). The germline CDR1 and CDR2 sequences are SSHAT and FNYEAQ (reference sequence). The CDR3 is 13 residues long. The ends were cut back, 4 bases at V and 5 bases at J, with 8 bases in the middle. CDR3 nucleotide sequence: TGTGCCAGCAGCTCTAGCGTTACCGGGGAGCTGTTTTTT. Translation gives CASSSSVTGELFF.

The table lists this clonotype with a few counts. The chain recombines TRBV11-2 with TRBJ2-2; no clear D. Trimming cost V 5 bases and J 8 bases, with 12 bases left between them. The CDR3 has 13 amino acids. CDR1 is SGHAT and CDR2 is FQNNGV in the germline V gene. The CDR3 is CASSTPIGGELFF. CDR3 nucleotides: TGTGCCAGCAGCACCCCGATTGGAGGGGAGCTGTTTTTT.

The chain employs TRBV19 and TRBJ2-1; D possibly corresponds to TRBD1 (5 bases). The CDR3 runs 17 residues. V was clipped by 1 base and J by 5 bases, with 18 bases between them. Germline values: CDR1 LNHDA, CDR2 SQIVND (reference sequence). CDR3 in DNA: TGTGCCAGTAGTATAGCTCCTCTTTTACAGGACCACAATGAGCAGTTCTTC. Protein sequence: CASSIAPLLQDHNEQFF.

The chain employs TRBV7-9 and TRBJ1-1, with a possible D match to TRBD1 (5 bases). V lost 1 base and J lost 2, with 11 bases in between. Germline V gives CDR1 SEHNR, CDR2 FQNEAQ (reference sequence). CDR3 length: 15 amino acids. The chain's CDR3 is CASSLGGDSNTEAFF. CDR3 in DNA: TGTGCCAGCAGCTTAGGGGGAGACAGCAACACTGAAGCTTTCTTT. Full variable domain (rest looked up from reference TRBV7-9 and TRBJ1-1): DTGVSQNPRHKITKRGQNVTFRCDPISEHNRLYWYRQTLGQGPEFLTYFQNEAQLEKSRLLSDRFSAERPKGSFSTLEIQRTEQGDSAMYLCASSLGGDSNTEAFFGQGTRLTVV.

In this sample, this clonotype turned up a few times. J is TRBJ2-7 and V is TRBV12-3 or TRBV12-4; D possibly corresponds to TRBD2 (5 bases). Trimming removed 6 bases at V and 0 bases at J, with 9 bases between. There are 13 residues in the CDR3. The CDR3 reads CASSETTSYEQYF. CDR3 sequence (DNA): TGTGCCAGCAGCGAGACTACCTCCTACGAGCAGTACTTC.

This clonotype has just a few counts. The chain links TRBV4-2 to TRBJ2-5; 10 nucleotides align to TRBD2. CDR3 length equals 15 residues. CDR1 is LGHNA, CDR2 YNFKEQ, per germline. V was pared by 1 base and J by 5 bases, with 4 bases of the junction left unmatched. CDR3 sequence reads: CASSQASGGGETQYF. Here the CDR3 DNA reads TGTGCCAGCAGCCAAGCTAGCGGGGGCGGGGAGACCCAGTACTTC.

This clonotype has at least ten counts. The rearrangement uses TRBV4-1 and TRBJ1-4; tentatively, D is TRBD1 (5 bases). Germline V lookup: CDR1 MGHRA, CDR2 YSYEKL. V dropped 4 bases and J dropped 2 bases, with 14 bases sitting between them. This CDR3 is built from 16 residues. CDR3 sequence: CASSLEGSVTNEKLFF. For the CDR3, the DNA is TGCGCCAGCAGCCTCGAGGGGTCGGTGACTAATGAAAAACTGTTTTTT.

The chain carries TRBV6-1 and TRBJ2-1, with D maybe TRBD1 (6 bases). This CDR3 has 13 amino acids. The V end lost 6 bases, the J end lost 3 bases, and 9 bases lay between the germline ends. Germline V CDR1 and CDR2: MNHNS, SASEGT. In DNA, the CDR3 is TGTGCCAGCAGGGAGGACAGCTACAATGAGCAGTTCTTC. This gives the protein CASREDSYNEQFF.

The CDR3 region is CASSMSGRAVDTQYF. The CDR3 coding sequence is TGTGCCAGCAGCATGAGCGGGAGGGCCGTAGATACGCAGTATTTT. The chain uses TRBV7-3 and TRBJ2-3; the match to TRBD2 covers 10 bases. Germline loops: CDR1 SGHTA, CDR2 FQGTGA. J was trimmed by 5 bases and V by 5 bases; bases with no gene match: 7. The CDR3 runs to 15 residues.

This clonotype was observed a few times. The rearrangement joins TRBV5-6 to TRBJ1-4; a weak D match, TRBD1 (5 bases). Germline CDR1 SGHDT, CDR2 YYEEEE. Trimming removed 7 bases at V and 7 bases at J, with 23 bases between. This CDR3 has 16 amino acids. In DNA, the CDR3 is TGTGCCAGCGAACTTCAATCCGGTATAGGGGTTGAAAAACTGTTTTTT. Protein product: CASELQSGIGVEKLFF.

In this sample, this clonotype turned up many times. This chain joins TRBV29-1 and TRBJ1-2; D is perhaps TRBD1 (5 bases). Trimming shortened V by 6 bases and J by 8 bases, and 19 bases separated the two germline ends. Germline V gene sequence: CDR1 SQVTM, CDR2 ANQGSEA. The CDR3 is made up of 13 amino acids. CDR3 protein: CSVVHGAAMGYTF. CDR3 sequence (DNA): TGCAGCGTCGTCCATGGGGCAGCCATGGGCTACACCTTC.

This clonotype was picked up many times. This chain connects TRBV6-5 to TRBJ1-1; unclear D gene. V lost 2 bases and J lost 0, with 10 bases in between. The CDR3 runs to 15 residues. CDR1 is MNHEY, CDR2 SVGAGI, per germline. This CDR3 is CASSYPAGMNTEAFF. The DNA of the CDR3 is TGTGCCAGCAGTTACCCCGCAGGTATGAACACTGAAGCTTTCTTT.

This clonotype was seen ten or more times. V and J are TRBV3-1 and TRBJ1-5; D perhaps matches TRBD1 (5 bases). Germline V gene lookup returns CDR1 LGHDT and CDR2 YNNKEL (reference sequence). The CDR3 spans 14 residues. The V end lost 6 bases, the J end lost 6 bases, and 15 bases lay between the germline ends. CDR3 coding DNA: TGTGCCAGCAGTTACGGACAAGGGTCTCAGCCCCAGCATTTT. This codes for CASSYGQGSQPQHF. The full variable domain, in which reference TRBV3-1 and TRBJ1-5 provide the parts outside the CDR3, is DTAVSQTPKYLVTQMGNDKSIKCEQNLGHDTMYWYKQDSKKFLKIMFSYNNKELIINETVPNRFSPKSPDKAHLNLHINSLELGDSAVYFCASSYGQGSQPQHFGDGTRLSIL.

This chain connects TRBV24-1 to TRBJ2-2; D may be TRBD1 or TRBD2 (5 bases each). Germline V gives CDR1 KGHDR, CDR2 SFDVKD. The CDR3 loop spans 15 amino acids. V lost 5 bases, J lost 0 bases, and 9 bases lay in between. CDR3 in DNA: TGTGCCACCAGTGGAGGGGCAACGAACACCGGGGAGCTGTTTTTT. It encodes CATSGGATNTGELFF.

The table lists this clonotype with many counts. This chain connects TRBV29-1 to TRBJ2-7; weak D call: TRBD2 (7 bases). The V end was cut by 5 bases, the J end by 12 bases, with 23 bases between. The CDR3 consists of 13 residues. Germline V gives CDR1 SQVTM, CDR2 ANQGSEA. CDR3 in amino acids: CSVFGGASGIRYF. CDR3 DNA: TGCAGCGTTTTTGGGGGGGCTAGCGGTATTCGGTACTTC.

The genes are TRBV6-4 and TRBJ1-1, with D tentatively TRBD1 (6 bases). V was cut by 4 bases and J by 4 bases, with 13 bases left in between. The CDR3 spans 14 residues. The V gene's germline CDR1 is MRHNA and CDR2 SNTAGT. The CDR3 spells CASSAEGGSTEAFF. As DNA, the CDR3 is TGTGCCAGCAGTGCTGAGGGGGGAAGCACTGAAGCTTTCTTT.

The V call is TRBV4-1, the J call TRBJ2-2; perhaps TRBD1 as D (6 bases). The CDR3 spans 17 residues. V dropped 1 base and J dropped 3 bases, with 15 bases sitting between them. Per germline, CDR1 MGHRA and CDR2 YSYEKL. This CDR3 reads CASSQVDWGPDTGELFF. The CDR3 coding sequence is TGCGCCAGCAGCCAAGTCGATTGGGGGCCGGACACCGGGGAGCTGTTTTTT.

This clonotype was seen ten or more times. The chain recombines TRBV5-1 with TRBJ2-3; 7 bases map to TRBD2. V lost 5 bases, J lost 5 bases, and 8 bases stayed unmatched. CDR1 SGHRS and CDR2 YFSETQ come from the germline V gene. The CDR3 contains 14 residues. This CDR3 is CASRVSGLGDTQYF. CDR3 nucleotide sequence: TGCGCCAGCAGGGTTAGCGGGCTCGGAGATACGCAGTATTTT.

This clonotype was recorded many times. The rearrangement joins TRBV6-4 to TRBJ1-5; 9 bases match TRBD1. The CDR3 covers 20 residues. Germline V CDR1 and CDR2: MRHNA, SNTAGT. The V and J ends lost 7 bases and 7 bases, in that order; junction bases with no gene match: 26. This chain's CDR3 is CASNHWDREPTPSYGQPQHF. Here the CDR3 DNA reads TGTGCCAGCAACCATTGGGACAGGGAACCAACCCCCTCTTATGGGCAGCCCCAGCATTTT.

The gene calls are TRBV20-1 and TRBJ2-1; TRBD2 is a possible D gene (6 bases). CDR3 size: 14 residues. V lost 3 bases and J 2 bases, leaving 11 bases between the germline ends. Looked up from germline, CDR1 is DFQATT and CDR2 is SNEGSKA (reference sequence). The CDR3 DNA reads TGCAGTGCTAGTTACAGCGGGCCCTACAATGAGCAGTTCTTC. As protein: CSASYSGPYNEQFF.

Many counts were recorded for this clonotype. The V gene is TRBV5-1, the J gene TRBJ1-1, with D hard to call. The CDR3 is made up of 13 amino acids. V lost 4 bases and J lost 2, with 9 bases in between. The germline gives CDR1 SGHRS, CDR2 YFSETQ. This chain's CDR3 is CASSIAANTEAFF. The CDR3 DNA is TGCGCCAGCAGCATTGCAGCCAACACTGAAGCTTTCTTT. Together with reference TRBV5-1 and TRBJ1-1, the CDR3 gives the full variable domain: KAGVTQTPRYLIKTRGQQVTLSCSPISGHRSVSWYQQTPGQGLQFLFEYFSETQRNKGNFPGRFSGRQFSNSRSEMNVSTLELGDSALYLCASSIAANTEAFFGQGTRLTVV.

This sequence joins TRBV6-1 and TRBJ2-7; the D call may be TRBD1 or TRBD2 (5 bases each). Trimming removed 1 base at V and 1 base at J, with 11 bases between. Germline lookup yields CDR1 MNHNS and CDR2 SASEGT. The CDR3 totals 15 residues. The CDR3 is CASSEGGKESYEQYF. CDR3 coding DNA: TGTGCCAGCAGTGAAGGGGGGAAGGAGTCCTACGAGCAGTACTTC.

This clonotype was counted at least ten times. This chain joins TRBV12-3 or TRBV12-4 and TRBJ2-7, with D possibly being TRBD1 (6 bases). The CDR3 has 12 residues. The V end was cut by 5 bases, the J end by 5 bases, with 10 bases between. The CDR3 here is CASSPDSNEQYF. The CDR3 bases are TGTGCCAGCAGTCCGGACAGTAACGAGCAGTACTTC.

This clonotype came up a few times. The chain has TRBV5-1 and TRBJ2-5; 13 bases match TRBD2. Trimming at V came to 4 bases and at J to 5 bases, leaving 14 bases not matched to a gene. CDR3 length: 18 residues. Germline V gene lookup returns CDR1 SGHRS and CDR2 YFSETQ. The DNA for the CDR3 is TGCGCCAGCAGCCTGGGACTAGCGGGGTTGGCCGTTTCGGAGACCCAGTACTTC. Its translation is CASSLGLAGLAVSETQYF.

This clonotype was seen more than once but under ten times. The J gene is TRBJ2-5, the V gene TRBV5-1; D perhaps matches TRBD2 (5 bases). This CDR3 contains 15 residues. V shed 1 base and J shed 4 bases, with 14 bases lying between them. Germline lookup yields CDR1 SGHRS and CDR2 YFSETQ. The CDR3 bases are TGCGCCAGCAGCTTGACCGGACTTTCGGTAGAGACCCAGTACTTC. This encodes CASSLTGLSVETQYF.

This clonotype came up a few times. CDR3 nucleotides: TGCAGCGTTGATGGTGAGGGGGCTTGGGCTGAAGCTTTCTTT. It translates to CSVDGEGAWAEAFF. This chain connects TRBV29-1 to TRBJ1-1, with TRBD1 identical over 7 bases. The CDR3 runs 14 residues. With V trimmed by 3 bases and J by 6 bases, 10 bases remained unmatched. Germline V gene lookup returns CDR1 SQVTM and CDR2 ANQGSEA.

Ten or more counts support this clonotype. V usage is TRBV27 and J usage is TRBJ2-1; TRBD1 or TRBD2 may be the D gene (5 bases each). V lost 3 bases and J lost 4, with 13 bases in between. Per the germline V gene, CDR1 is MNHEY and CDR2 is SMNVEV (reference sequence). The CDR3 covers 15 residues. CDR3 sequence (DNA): TGTGCCAGCAGTTTGGCTAGCAAGGGGTACAATGAGCAGTTCTTC. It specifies CASSLASKGYNEQFF.

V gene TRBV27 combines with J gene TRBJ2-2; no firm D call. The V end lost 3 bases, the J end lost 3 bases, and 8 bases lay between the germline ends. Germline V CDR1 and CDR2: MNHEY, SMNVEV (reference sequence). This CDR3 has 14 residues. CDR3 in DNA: TGTGCCAGCAGTTTCTTGGCCGACACCGGGGAGCTGTTTTTT. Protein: CASSFLADTGELFF.

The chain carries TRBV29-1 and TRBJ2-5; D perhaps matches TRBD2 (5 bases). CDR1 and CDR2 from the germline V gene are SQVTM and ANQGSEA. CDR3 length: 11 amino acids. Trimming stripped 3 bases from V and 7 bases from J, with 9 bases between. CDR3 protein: CSVEVEGTQYF. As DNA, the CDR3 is TGCAGCGTTGAGGTTGAGGGGACCCAGTACTTC.